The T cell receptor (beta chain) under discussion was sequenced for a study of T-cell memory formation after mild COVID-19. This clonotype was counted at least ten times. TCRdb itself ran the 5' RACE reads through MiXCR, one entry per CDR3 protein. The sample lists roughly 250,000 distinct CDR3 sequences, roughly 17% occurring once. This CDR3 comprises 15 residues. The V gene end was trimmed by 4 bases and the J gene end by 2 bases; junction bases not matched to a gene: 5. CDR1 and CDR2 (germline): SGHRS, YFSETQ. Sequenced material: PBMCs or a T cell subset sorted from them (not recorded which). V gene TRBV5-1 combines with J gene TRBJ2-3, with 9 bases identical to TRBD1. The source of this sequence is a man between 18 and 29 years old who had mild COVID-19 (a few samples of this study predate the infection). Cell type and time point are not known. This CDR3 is CASSGTGSDTDTQYF. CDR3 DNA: TGCGCCAGCAGCGGGACAGGGTCGGACACAGATACGCAGTATTTT.